One sample yielded the 18 T cell receptor beta chains listed below, sequenced in a study of control samples from healthy donors and cancer patients. Some clones are missing from TCRdb's copy, which holds only in-frame ones; the method was immunoSEQ multiplex PCR. The profile covers about 150,000 clones, with around 90% appearing a single time and 4% to 5.5% taken by the ten largest. The sequenced sample consisted of blood. The receptors were gathered from a man aged 25-45 years in good health.

This clone was found once. This chain links TRBV7-2 with TRBJ1-5; 7 nucleotides line up with TRBD1. This CDR3 is 15 amino acids long. Germline CDR1 and CDR2: SGHTA and FQGNSA. The V gene end was trimmed by 6 bases and the J gene end by 1 base; junction bases not matched to a gene: 6. CDR3 loop: CASSTGVGSNQPQHF. In nucleotides, the CDR3 is TGTGCCAGCAGTACAGGGGTCGGGAGCAATCAGCCCCAGCATTTT.

DNA for the CDR3: TGTGCCACCAGTGATTCCCGGACAGGGAAGAACACCGGGGAGCTGTTTTTT. Its translation is CATSDSRTGKNTGELFF. The rearrangement uses TRBV24-1 and TRBJ2-2, with TRBD1 matching 8 bases. Germline V gene sequence: CDR1 KGHDR, CDR2 SFDVKD. The V gene end was trimmed by 2 bases and the J gene end by 1 base; junction bases not matched to a gene: 5. The CDR3 totals 17 residues.

J is TRBJ1-5 and V is TRBV27, with D unclear. This CDR3 is 13 amino acids long. Trimming pared 3 bases from V and 5 bases from J, leaving 8 bases between. Per germline, CDR1 MNHEY and CDR2 SMNVEV (reference sequence). The CDR3 loop reads CASSLSSYQPQHF. CDR3 in DNA: TGTGCCAGCAGTTTGTCGTCCTATCAGCCCCAGCATTTT.

CDR3 sequence reads: CAWSGQGVAGANVLTF. For the CDR3, the DNA is TGTGCCTGGAGTGGACAGGGGGTTGCTGGGGCCAACGTCCTGACTTTC. The chain joins TRBV30 to TRBJ2-6, with TRBD1 matching 9 bases. The CDR3 consists of 16 residues. Germline lookup yields CDR1 GTSNPN and CDR2 SVGIG (reference sequence). V trimming: 1 base; J trimming: 2 bases; junction bases outside the gene matches: 3.

V gene TRBV24-1 combines with J gene TRBJ2-3, with 7 nucleotides matching TRBD2. V was pared by 2 bases and J by 7 bases, with 8 bases of the junction left unmatched. The length of the CDR3 is 15 residues. The germline V gene encodes CDR1 KGHDR and CDR2 SFDVKD. As DNA, the CDR3 is TGTGCCACCAGTGATTGGGCGGGAGCGGATTATACGCAGTATTTT. This encodes CATSDWAGADYTQYF.

The CDR3 loop is CASRARQGQTNYGYTF. CDR3 DNA sequence: TGTGCCAGCAGGGCACGACAGGGGCAAACTAACTATGGCTACACCTTC. The chain recombines TRBV2 with TRBJ1-2; 8 bases line up with TRBD1. The CDR3 consists of 16 residues. V shed 6 bases and J 0 bases; nucleotides not matched to a gene: 9. Per germline, CDR1 SNHLY and CDR2 FYNNEI.

The V and J genes are TRBV4-2 and TRBJ2-7, with TRBD2 matching over 7 bases. Trimming removed 0 bases from V and 10 bases from J; junction bases left unmatched: 15. The CDR3 has 16 amino acids. In germline, CDR1 is LGHNA, CDR2 YNFKEQ. CDR3 residues: CASSQDYRGGSPRQYF. CDR3 nucleotide sequence: TGTGCCAGCAGCCAAGATTATCGGGGAGGGTCCCCGCGACAGTACTTC.

The chain combines TRBV6-5 with TRBJ2-5; 8 nucleotides match TRBD2. The germline V gene encodes CDR1 MNHEY and CDR2 SVGAGI. The CDR3 has 13 residues. V lost 8 bases to trimming and J lost 5 bases; unmatched junction nucleotides: 7. Here the CDR3 reads CASSARLAETQYF. The CDR3 region has the DNA TGTGCCAGCTCCGCCAGACTAGCGGAGACCCAGTACTTC.

The chain recombines TRBV28 with TRBJ2-7; 7 bases align to TRBD1. The CDR3 consists of 15 residues. Losses at the gene ends were 5 bases for V and 1 base for J; bases not matched to a gene: 8. Germline CDR1 and CDR2: MDHEN and SYDVKM. DNA for the CDR3: TGTGCCAGCAGTAGTCAGGGGGTTCGTTCCTACGAGCAGTACTTC. As protein: CASSSQGVRSYEQYF.

This clone has just one count. J is TRBJ1-2 and V is TRBV6-5; D gene unclear. CDR3 size: 15 residues. Germline lookup yields CDR1 MNHEY and CDR2 SVGAGI. Trimming cost V 5 bases and J 2 bases, with 15 bases left between them. In DNA form, the CDR3 reads TGTGCCAGCAGTACCCTACCTGGGAGAAACTATGGCTACACCTTC. Protein product: CASSTLPGRNYGYTF.

This clone was detected only once. The rearrangement links TRBV7-2 to TRBJ2-5, with TRBD2 matching 11 bases. The ends lost 1 base at V and 5 bases at J; junction bases unmatched: 6. Germline V gene sequence: CDR1 SGHTA, CDR2 FQGNSA. The CDR3 consists of 16 residues. CDR3 in amino acids: CASSLVSSGGRETQYF. The CDR3, as DNA: TGTGCCAGCAGCTTAGTATCTAGCGGGGGGAGGGAGACCCAGTACTTC.

This sequence joins TRBV18 and TRBJ2-3, with TRBD2 as a possible D gene (5 bases). Trimming removed 3 bases at V and 6 bases at J, with 13 bases between. CDR3 length: 14 amino acids. Germline V gives CDR1 KGHSH, CDR2 LQKENI. CDR3 nucleotide sequence: TGTGCCAGCTCACCCGGGGTCGGTCCGGATACGCAGTATTTT. It codes for CASSPGVGPDTQYF.

V gene TRBV9 combines with J gene TRBJ2-3; the match to TRBD2 covers 9 bases. Trimming cost V 4 bases and J 1 base; bases outside gene matches: 10. CDR3 length: 17 amino acids. CDR1 and CDR2 from the germline V gene are SGDLS and YYNGEE. The CDR3, as DNA: TGTGCCAGCAGCCCACGGGGTAGCGGGGGCCGCACAGATACGCAGTATTTT. Its translation is CASSPRGSGGRTDTQYF.

The V call is TRBV7-9, the J call TRBJ2-7; no definite D call. The CDR3 runs 14 residues. V gave up 2 bases and J gave up 0 bases, with 8 bases separating them. Germline V gene lookup returns CDR1 SEHNR and CDR2 FQNEAQ (reference sequence). The CDR3 DNA follows: TGTGCCAGCAGCTTAACTCAGAGCTCCTACGAGCAGTACTTC. It encodes CASSLTQSSYEQYF.

The chain uses TRBV15 and TRBJ2-7; no clear D. CDR1 and CDR2 (germline): LNHNV, YYDKDF (reference sequence). The CDR3 contains 15 residues. With 4 bases removed from V and 3 bases from J, the gap between germline ends came to 16 bases. In nucleotides, the CDR3 is TGTGCCACCAGCAAGGTGGGGAATCTAGGCTACGAGCAGTACTTC. It codes for CATSKVGNLGYEQYF. Full variable domain (missing parts from reference TRBV15 and TRBJ2-7): DAMVIQNPRYQVTQFGKPVTLSCSQTLNHNVMYWYQQKSSQAPKLLFHYYDKDFNNEADTPDNFQSRRPNTSFCFLDIRSPGLGDTAMYLCATSKVGNLGYEQYFGPGTRLTVT.

This chain connects TRBV27 to TRBJ1-5; D gene uncertain. Germline CDR1 MNHEY, CDR2 SMNVEV (reference sequence). V dropped 4 bases and J dropped 7 bases, with 17 bases sitting between them. CDR3 size: 15 residues. For the CDR3, the DNA is TGTGCCAGCAGTTCATTGGGCAATTTGGGACAGCCCCAGCATTTT. Translation: CASSSLGNLGQPQHF.

This sequence joins TRBV11-2 and TRBJ2-5, with D possibly matching TRBD1 (6 bases). With 3 bases removed from V and 5 bases from J, the gap between germline ends came to 22 bases. This CDR3 is built from 17 residues. Germline CDR1 is SGHAT and CDR2 is FQNNGV. CDR3 DNA sequence: TGTGCCAGCAGCTTGGGCGTCACCGGGACAACCATGGAGACCCAGTACTTC. It is translated as CASSLGVTGTTMETQYF. Supplemented by reference TRBV11-2 and TRBJ2-5, the full variable domain reads EAGVAQSPRYKIIEKRQSVAFWCNPISGHATLYWYQQILGQGPKLLIQFQNNGVVDDSQLPKDRFSAERLKGVDSTLKIQPAKLEDSAVYLCASSLGVTGTTMETQYFGPGTRLLVL.

The chain uses TRBV9 and TRBJ1-2; maybe TRBD1 (5 bases). The CDR3 runs to 14 residues. Germline CDR1 SGDLS, CDR2 YYNGEE. Between the trimmed V and J ends, which lost 2 bases and 5 bases, there was a span of 13 bases. The CDR3 protein is CASSVGGLLYGYTF. CDR3 DNA sequence: TGTGCCAGCAGCGTCGGGGGACTCTTGTATGGCTACACCTTC.